This record concerns one T cell receptor (beta chain) sequence. Its target is unknown. This entry is derived from a study of cytomegalovirus exposure and HLA in healthy donors. Whole-study findings and limits: Being productive about 90% or about 30% of the time was typical of most TCR beta V segments in an earlier analysis.

The PCR employed 60 Vbeta primers together with 13 Jbeta primers. TCRdb's table, derived via immunoSEQ multiplex PCR, lists solely in-frame clones and lacks some. The sample lists roughly 120,000 clones; less than 85% were seen once. In germline, CDR1 is SGHAT, CDR2 FQNNGV. CDR3 length: 17 residues. The V gene lost 3 bases and the J gene lost 1 base, with 15 bases spanning the gap. This chain connects TRBV11-2 to TRBJ1-4; D gene unclear. The sequence was collected from a man between 25 and 39 years old in good health and CMV-seropositive. The sequenced sample was PBMCs. The chain's CDR3 is CASSFSDWTLTNEKLFF. Here the CDR3 DNA reads TGTGCCAGCAGCTTCTCGGACTGGACCCTAACTAATGAAAAACTGTTTTTT.